The 28 T cell receptor beta chains given below trace back to one sample, sequenced in a study of shared clonotypes between healthy human individuals. Using immunoSEQ multiplex PCR, the repertoire was profiled, and TCRdb retains in-frame clones only, with some absent. Altogether over 700,000 clones are present, over 60% being singletons, with the ten largest covering about 1.8%. Material: memory CD4+ T cells sorted from blood. The subset: CD45RA-negative fraction. These receptors all stem from a young woman in good health.

This clone was detected only a few times. The V gene is TRBV5-4, the J gene TRBJ2-6; D perhaps matches TRBD2 (5 bases). This CDR3 has 13 residues. Between the trimmed V and J ends, which lost 8 bases and 3 bases, there was a span of 9 bases. The germline V gene has CDR1 SGHNT and CDR2 YYREEE (reference sequence). CDR3 amino acids: CASHGGGANVLTF. The CDR3 DNA is TGTGCCAGTCACGGAGGTGGGGCCAACGTCCTGACTTTC.

The gene calls are TRBV18 and TRBJ2-1; no clear D gene. Trimming left V 4 bases short and J 4 bases short, with 14 bases between. Germline V gene sequence: CDR1 KGHSH, CDR2 LQKENI. CDR3 length equals 15 residues. The CDR3 sequence is CASSRISDGYNEQFF. The CDR3, as DNA: TGTGCCAGCTCACGGATATCGGACGGGTACAATGAGCAGTTCTTC.

The V gene is TRBV6-5, the J gene TRBJ2-1, with TRBD1 matching over 8 bases. The trim removed 5 bases at V and 15 bases at J, leaving 9 bases unmatched. The CDR3 contains 12 residues. The germline gives CDR1 MNHEY, CDR2 SVGAGI. CDR3 sequence reads: CASSAMDRVWFF. The CDR3 nucleotides read TGTGCCAGCAGTGCCATGGACAGGGTGTGGTTCTTC.

Many counts were recorded for this clone. The sample carries other DNA sequences with the same CDR3. V is TRBV11-2 and J is TRBJ2-5; tentative D call: TRBD2 (6 bases). The CDR3 length is 14 residues. The V gene's germline CDR1 is SGHAT and CDR2 FQNNGV. Between the trimmed V and J ends, which lost 1 base and 5 bases, there was a span of 11 bases. CDR3 residues: CASSLAGAGETQYF. CDR3 sequence (DNA): TGTGCCAGCAGCTTAGCGGGAGCCGGGGAGACCCAGTACTTC.

This rearrangement joins TRBV11-2 to TRBJ2-7; D is undetermined. Germline CDR1 reads SGHAT; CDR2 reads FQNNGV. Trimming left V 3 bases short and J 2 bases short, with 11 bases between. This CDR3 region has 14 residues. The CDR3 bases are TGTGCCAGCAGCTTGGGATATTTAACCTACGAGCAGTACTTC. This encodes CASSLGYLTYEQYF.

The J gene is TRBJ1-1, the V gene TRBV6-1; maybe TRBD1 (5 bases). CDR1 and CDR2 from the germline V gene are MNHNS and SASEGT. The length of the CDR3 is 13 residues. Trimming took off 5 bases at V and 4 bases at J, with 11 bases between the two ends. This CDR3 reads CASSNFQGTEAFF. The CDR3 DNA sequence: TGTGCCAGCAGTAATTTTCAGGGCACTGAAGCTTTCTTT.

This chain links TRBV7-8 with TRBJ2-6, with TRBD2 matching 8 bases. V shed 0 bases and J 0 bases; nucleotides not matched to a gene: 1. The CDR3 runs 17 residues. Germline V gene data show CDR1 as SGHVS and CDR2 as FQNEAQ. Here the CDR3 DNA reads TGTGCCAGCAGCTTAGCGGGGACTAGCTCTGGGGCCAACGTCCTGACTTTC. Translated, it gives CASSLAGTSSGANVLTF.

Only a few counts were recorded for this clone. V gene TRBV10-2 combines with J gene TRBJ2-1, with TRBD2 as a possible D gene (5 bases). The germline V gene has CDR1 WSHSY and CDR2 SAAADI. This CDR3 contains 11 residues. V dropped 6 bases and J dropped 8 bases, with 8 bases sitting between them. The CDR3 nucleotides read TGCGCCAGCAGAGGGAGAGATGAGCAGTTCTTC. Its protein product is CASRGRDEQFF.

This chain joins TRBV30 and TRBJ2-5, with unresolved D. V was clipped by 2 bases and J by 5 bases, with 9 bases between them. The CDR3 spans 12 residues. Per the germline V gene, CDR1 is GTSNPN and CDR2 is SVGIG (reference sequence). This chain's CDR3 is CAWSQRHETQYF. Written as DNA, the CDR3 is TGTGCCTGGAGTCAAAGACATGAGACCCAGTACTTC.

The V and J genes are TRBV20-1 and TRBJ2-1; D not resolved. The germline V and J ends were trimmed by 5 bases and 7 bases, with 9 bases remaining between them. The CDR3 loop spans 11 amino acids. Per germline, CDR1 DFQATT and CDR2 SNEGSKA (reference sequence). The DNA of the CDR3 is TGCAGTGCTTTAGTTAGGAATGAGCAGTTCTTC. It codes for CSALVRNEQFF.

At least ten counts were recorded for this clone. V and J are TRBV6-1 and TRBJ2-4; TRBD1 agrees at 7 bases. Germline V gene sequence: CDR1 MNHNS, CDR2 SASEGT. CDR3 length: 16 amino acids. V gave up 2 bases and J gave up 5 bases; unmatched junction bases: 9. CDR3 nucleotides: TGTGCCAGCAGTGAAAAGACAGGGTGGGGTGAAAACATTCAGTACTTC. As protein: CASSEKTGWGENIQYF.

The chain joins TRBV5-1 to TRBJ2-1, with D uncertain. Trimming stripped 2 bases from V and 2 bases from J, with 14 bases between. Looked up from germline, CDR1 is SGHRS and CDR2 is YFSETQ. The CDR3 length is 16 residues. CDR3 sequence reads: CASSLRAAETYNEQFF. CDR3 bases: TGCGCCAGCAGCTTAAGGGCGGCGGAAACCTACAATGAGCAGTTCTTC.

J is TRBJ1-2 and V is TRBV10-1, with no clear D. Trimming pared 3 bases from V and 4 bases from J, leaving 9 bases between. The CDR3 spans 13 residues. Germline CDR1 reads WNHNN; CDR2 reads SYGVQD (reference sequence). CDR3 amino acids: CASSDFGAYGYTF. The CDR3 coding sequence is TGCGCCAGCAGTGACTTCGGTGCCTATGGCTACACCTTC.

The V call is TRBV11-3, the J call TRBJ2-1; 8 nucleotides agree with TRBD1. Germline V gene lookup returns CDR1 SGHNT and CDR2 YENEEA. J lost 4 bases, V lost 2 bases, and 4 bases had no gene match. This CDR3 region has 15 residues. CDR3 sequence (DNA): TGTGCCAGCAGCTTACGTACAGGGGGGTACAATGAGCAGTTCTTC. It specifies CASSLRTGGYNEQFF.

CDR3 DNA: TGTGCCAGCAGTCCAACGGGACTAGCGGAAGAGCAGTTCTTC. Protein sequence: CASSPTGLAEEQFF. The V and J genes are TRBV6-4 and TRBJ2-1; TRBD2 matches at 11 bases. CDR1 is MRHNA, CDR2 SNTAGT, per germline. The CDR3 runs 14 residues. V gave up 5 bases and J gave up 10 bases; unmatched junction bases: 7.

This clone was seen a few times. The CDR3 DNA reads as TGTGCCTGGGGCGGGTGGGCTGTCTCCGAGCAGTACTTC. Its translation: CAWGGWAVSEQYF. The chain has TRBV30 and TRBJ2-7; D possibly corresponds to TRBD2 (5 bases). Trimming took 5 bases from V and 6 from J, leaving 17 bases between them. CDR1 is GTSNPN, CDR2 SVGIG, per germline (reference sequence). The CDR3 totals 13 residues.

This clone was found a few times. The chain is built from TRBV4-2 and TRBJ1-1; 8 nucleotides agree with TRBD1. Germline V CDR1 and CDR2: LGHNA, YNFKEQ. The junction had 9 bases not matched to a gene; V was cut back by 3 bases and J by 6 bases. The CDR3 contains 15 residues. The CDR3 nucleotides read TGTGCCAGCAGCCAGGCGAGCGACAGGGGCGCTGAAGCTTTCTTT. Translating gives CASSQASDRGAEAFF.

V gene TRBV7-9 combines with J gene TRBJ2-3; D tentatively reads TRBD1 or TRBD2 (5 bases each). The CDR3 sequence is 12 residues long. CDR1 is SEHNR, CDR2 FQNEAQ, per germline (reference sequence). With 11 bases removed from V and 6 bases from J, the gap between germline ends came to 15 bases. In DNA form, the CDR3 reads TGTGCCGGGGGTGGCGGGTCGGATACGCAGTATTTT. Translating it yields CAGGGGSDTQYF.

The chain uses TRBV7-2 and TRBJ2-7, with D possibly being TRBD1 (6 bases). Trimming shortened V by 7 bases and J by 0 bases, and 22 bases separated the two germline ends. Germline V gives CDR1 SGHTA, CDR2 FQGNSA. The CDR3 length is 17 residues. CDR3 loop: CASTVGKVGQSSYEQYF. The DNA of the CDR3 is TGTGCCAGCACCGTTGGTAAAGTCGGACAGTCCTCCTACGAGCAGTACTTC.

The CDR3, as DNA: TGTGCCAGCTCAGGGCGTGCCGGGACAGGGTCCTATGGCTACACCTTC. Translation: CASSGRAGTGSYGYTF. V is TRBV18 and J is TRBJ1-2, with 9 bases lining up with TRBD1. This CDR3 spans 16 amino acids. Germline V CDR1 and CDR2: KGHSH, LQKENI. V lost 5 bases to trimming and J lost 4 bases; unmatched junction nucleotides: 11.

The gene calls are TRBV4-1 and TRBJ1-2; D ambiguous. Germline V lookup: CDR1 MGHRA, CDR2 YSYEKL. V dropped 1 base and J dropped 4 bases, with 10 bases sitting between them. The CDR3 extends over 14 amino acids. The CDR3 DNA sequence: TGCGCCAGCAGCCAAGGGGTGATGACCTATGGCTACACCTTC. As protein: CASSQGVMTYGYTF.

This chain links TRBV29-1 with TRBJ2-7; TRBD1 is a possible D gene (5 bases). In germline, CDR1 is SQVTM, CDR2 ANQGSEA. This CDR3 has 12 amino acids. V was clipped by 6 bases and J by 5 bases, with 14 bases between them. CDR3 amino acids: CSVSSGFDEQYF. As DNA, the CDR3 is TGCAGCGTGAGCTCAGGGTTCGACGAGCAGTACTTC.

The genes are TRBV5-5 and TRBJ2-7; D ambiguous. CDR3 size: 14 residues. Trimming pared 4 bases from V and 0 bases from J, leaving 11 bases between. CDR1 and CDR2 (germline): SGHKS, YYEKEE (reference sequence). The CDR3 reads CASSLGRGSYEQYF. The CDR3 nucleotides read TGTGCCAGCAGCCTGGGTCGTGGCTCCTACGAGCAGTACTTC.

The chain carries TRBV6-5 and TRBJ1-4; unclear D gene. Between the trimmed V and J ends, which lost 2 bases and 0 bases, there was a span of 10 bases. Germline-derived CDR1 and CDR2 are MNHEY and SVGAGI. CDR3 size: 16 residues. This CDR3 reads CASSYVTSATNEKLFF. In DNA, the CDR3 is TGTGCCAGCAGTTACGTGACCTCTGCAACTAATGAAAAACTGTTTTTT.

This clone has only one observation. V is TRBV2 and J is TRBJ2-5, with 11 positions matching TRBD1. J gave up 4 bases and V 6 bases, and 4 bases lay outside the gene matches. From germline, CDR1 is SNHLY and CDR2 FYNNEI. This CDR3 region has 14 residues. The CDR3 reads CASRVGQGAETQYF. CDR3 DNA: TGTGCCAGCAGAGTTGGACAGGGGGCAGAGACCCAGTACTTC.

The V gene is TRBV4-2, the J gene TRBJ1-1; TRBD1 agrees at 7 bases. V lost 4 bases, J lost 11 bases, and 7 bases stayed unmatched. The germline gives CDR1 LGHNA, CDR2 YNFKEQ. CDR3 size: 12 residues. The CDR3 protein is CASSPTGSRAFF. Written as DNA, the CDR3 is TGTGCCAGCAGCCCGACAGGGTCTAGGGCTTTCTTT.

The CDR3 nucleotides read TGTGCCAGCTCCGGGACAGGCCTTAACACCGGGGAGCTGTTTTTT. Amino acids: CASSGTGLNTGELFF. This chain joins TRBV6-5 and TRBJ2-2; TRBD1 matches at 8 bases. The germline V gene has CDR1 MNHEY and CDR2 SVGAGI. This CDR3 comprises 15 residues. The junction had 7 bases not matched to a gene; V was cut back by 8 bases and J by 2 bases.

V gene TRBV7-3 combines with J gene TRBJ2-7, with unresolved D. Germline V gene data show CDR1 as SGHTA and CDR2 as FQGTGA. CDR3 length equals 12 residues. V was shortened by 6 bases and J by 6 bases, with 12 bases between the two germline ends. CDR3 sequence reads: CASSLELGEQYF. The CDR3 nucleotides are TGTGCCAGCAGTCTCGAGCTAGGCGAGCAGTACTTC.